The 5 T cell receptor beta chains below all came from one sample that was sequenced in a study of CD8+ T cells in alopecia areata. Sequencing templates came from extracted RNA that was reverse transcribed into cDNA. The repertoire was sequenced with immunoSEQ multiplex PCR; TCRdb's copy has only in-frame clones and lacks some. Among about 200,000 clones listed, roughly three fifths were seen once. Sample: CD8+ T cells sorted from blood. Receptors were obtained from a human donor in good health.

This rearrangement joins TRBV5-1 to TRBJ1-1; D ambiguous. There are 17 residues in the CDR3. The V and J ends lost 0 bases and 3 bases respectively, with 18 bases between them. Germline V lookup: CDR1 SGHRS, CDR2 YFSETQ. The DNA of the CDR3 is TGCGCCAGCAGCTTGGCCGAAGAGAGATTCTCGGACACTGAAGCTTTCTTT. It encodes CASSLAEERFSDTEAFF.

This clone was seen a single time. This chain links TRBV27 with TRBJ2-3, with D hard to call. The V and J ends lost 2 bases and 1 base respectively, with 16 bases between them. The CDR3 totals 17 residues. CDR1 MNHEY and CDR2 SMNVEV come from the germline V gene (reference sequence). The CDR3 sequence is CASSLDGPPGGTDTQYF. CDR3 DNA sequence: TGTGCCAGCAGTTTAGATGGACCCCCAGGAGGCACAGATACGCAGTATTTT.

V is TRBV7-9 and J is TRBJ2-2, with D perhaps assigned TRBD1 or TRBD2 (5 bases each). V gave up 11 bases and J gave up 6 bases, with 13 bases separating them. The germline V gene encodes CDR1 SEHNR and CDR2 FQNEAQ (reference sequence). CDR3 length equals 12 residues. The CDR3 coding sequence is TGTGCCCCCTCCCCGGGGCCCGGGGAGCTGTTTTTT. Translated, it gives CAPSPGPGELFF.

A remark on this clone: Other DNA sequences of this sample code for an identical CDR3. CDR3 nucleotide sequence: TGTGCCAGCAGTGACAGCTACGAGCAGTACTTC. As protein: CASSDSYEQYF. The V and J genes are TRBV2 and TRBJ2-7; D unresolved. Trimming left V 3 bases short and J 3 bases short, with 3 bases between. This CDR3 spans 11 amino acids. Germline V lookup: CDR1 SNHLY, CDR2 FYNNEI.

This clone has a handful of counts. The genes are TRBV11-2 and TRBJ2-7; 9 bases are shared with TRBD1. The V gene end was trimmed by 4 bases and the J gene end by 6 bases; junction bases not matched to a gene: 10. CDR1 and CDR2 (germline): SGHAT, FQNNGV. The CDR3 has 15 residues. The CDR3 coding sequence is TGTGCCAGCAGCTCCCGGACAGGGGAGGGTTCCGAGCAGTACTTC. This sequence encodes CASSSRTGEGSEQYF.